These 13 T cell receptor beta chains originate from one sample sequenced in a study of siplizumab effects on memory and regulatory T cells (dated by TCRdb to 2018 to 2020). The library was made by the immunoSEQ multiplex PCR assay. Held by TCRdb, this immuneACCESS table contains in-frame sequences only and omits some clones. Under half of the omission traces to an unresolved V gene where checked; the cause of the rest is unknown. This sample lists approximately 94,000 clones; more than 85% were detected once. Jointly, the top ten make up approximately 0.15% of the sample. Sequencing used CD4+ T cells sorted from blood. The receptors were sampled from a human donor in good health.

The CDR3 loop reads CASSYRDTGFEQYF. As DNA, the CDR3 is TGTGCCAGCAGTTACCGGGACACCGGTTTCGAGCAGTACTTC. This rearrangement joins TRBV6-5 to TRBJ2-7; tentatively, D is TRBD1 (6 bases). The CDR3 is made up of 14 amino acids. The germline gives CDR1 MNHEY, CDR2 SVGAGI. V lost 2 bases and J 6 bases, leaving 14 bases between the germline ends.

This chain joins TRBV5-1 and TRBJ2-5; D is possibly TRBD2 (7 bases). Germline CDR1 reads SGHRS; CDR2 reads YFSETQ. The CDR3 is 17 residues long. V lost 4 bases to trimming and J lost 1 base, with 20 bases between them. This CDR3 reads CASSLSGGPTIQETQYF. DNA for the CDR3: TGCGCCAGCAGCCTTTCGGGGGGCCCAACGATCCAAGAGACCCAGTACTTC.

This clone was seen a single time. V is TRBV25-1 and J is TRBJ1-1; D unclear. This CDR3 comprises 13 residues. The V end lost 3 bases, the J end lost 0 bases, and 5 bases lay between the germline ends. CDR1 is MGHDK and CDR2 is SYGVNS in the germline V gene. CDR3 sequence reads: CASSDRLNTEAFF. DNA for the CDR3: TGTGCCAGCAGTGACAGGCTGAACACTGAAGCTTTCTTT.

The chain is built from TRBV7-3 and TRBJ1-5; TRBD1 matches 8 bases. The CDR3 has 14 amino acids. Germline V gives CDR1 SGHTA, CDR2 FQGTGA. With V trimmed by 6 bases and J by 3 bases, 4 bases remained unmatched. The CDR3 region is CASRPTGVNQPQHF. The CDR3 nucleotides read TGTGCCAGCAGGCCGACAGGGGTCAATCAGCCCCAGCATTTT.

The CDR3 sequence is CASSRGLAASYNEQFF. As DNA, the CDR3 is TGCGCCAGCAGCCGAGGACTAGCGGCGTCCTACAATGAGCAGTTCTTC. The J gene is TRBJ2-1, the V gene TRBV4-1, with TRBD2 matching over 10 bases. Unmatched junction bases numbered 4, after V lost 4 bases and J lost 1 base. CDR1 is MGHRA, CDR2 YSYEKL, per germline. The CDR3 runs to 16 residues.

The CDR3 spells CASSPGGNSYNEQFF. CDR3 bases: TGTGCCAGCAGCCCAGGTGGAAACAGCTACAATGAGCAGTTCTTC. V usage is TRBV27 and J usage is TRBJ2-1; D is unclear. Per the germline V gene, CDR1 is MNHEY and CDR2 is SMNVEV (reference sequence). V shed 6 bases and J shed 3 bases, with 15 bases lying between them. The CDR3 length is 15 residues.

V and J are TRBV30 and TRBJ2-3, with D possibly TRBD1 on 6 matching bases. Trimming cost V 0 bases and J 2 bases, with 9 bases left between them. CDR3 size: 14 residues. Germline V gene data show CDR1 as GTSNPN and CDR2 as SVGIG (reference sequence). As DNA, the CDR3 is TGTGCCTGGAGTGTAACAGGGTTCACAGATACGCAGTATTTT. Protein: CAWSVTGFTDTQYF.

V usage is TRBV19 and J usage is TRBJ1-2; 8 nucleotides line up with TRBD1. Germline V gene sequence: CDR1 LNHDA, CDR2 SQIVND (reference sequence). The CDR3 covers 13 residues. V was clipped by 4 bases and J by 11 bases; unmatched bases: 9. The CDR3 sequence: CASSTGDRSHYTF. The CDR3 DNA reads as TGTGCCAGTAGTACTGGGGACAGGAGCCATTACACCTTC.

The J gene is TRBJ2-7, the V gene TRBV15; no firm D call. The CDR3 has 14 amino acids. The ends were cut back, 2 bases at V and 1 base at J, with 9 bases in the middle. Germline CDR1 LNHNV, CDR2 YYDKDF (reference sequence). The CDR3 DNA is TGTGCCACCAGCAGATCGCCCGAGTCCTACGAGCAGTACTTC. This sequence encodes CATSRSPESYEQYF. Using reference TRBV15 and TRBJ2-7 for the parts outside the CDR3, the full variable domain is DAMVIQNPRYQVTQFGKPVTLSCSQTLNHNVMYWYQQKSSQAPKLLFHYYDKDFNNEADTPDNFQSRRPNTSFCFLDIRSPGLGDTAMYLCATSRSPESYEQYFGPGTRLTVT.

The chain links TRBV5-1 to TRBJ2-3, with a possible D match to TRBD1 (5 bases). CDR1 and CDR2 (germline): SGHRS, YFSETQ. The length of the CDR3 is 13 residues. V dropped 0 bases and J dropped 3 bases, with 5 bases sitting between them. CDR3: CASSLDRTDTQYF. The CDR3 DNA reads TGCGCCAGCAGCTTGGACAGGACAGATACGCAGTATTTT.

V gene TRBV29-1 combines with J gene TRBJ1-2, with TRBD1 as a possible D gene (6 bases). Trimming removed 6 bases from V and 1 base from J, with 15 bases in between. Per the germline V gene, CDR1 is SQVTM and CDR2 is ANQGSEA. The length of the CDR3 is 14 residues. The CDR3 protein is CSVVLSGVNYGYTF. For the CDR3, the DNA is TGCAGCGTGGTCCTTTCAGGGGTTAACTATGGCTACACCTTC. Supplemented by reference TRBV29-1 and TRBJ1-2, the full variable domain reads SAVISQKPSRDICQRGTSLTIQCQVDSQVTMMFWYRQQPGQSLTLIATANQGSEATYESGFVIDKFPISRPNLTFSTLTVSNMSPEDSSIYLCSVVLSGVNYGYTFGSGTRLTVV.

The V and J genes are TRBV10-3 and TRBJ1-4, with D perhaps matching TRBD1 (5 bases). The CDR3 has 15 amino acids. Trimming cost V 4 bases and J 0 bases, with 9 bases left between them. Germline CDR1 and CDR2: ENHRY and SYGVKD. The CDR3 here is CAISGGGATNEKLFF. The CDR3 DNA follows: TGTGCCATCAGTGGAGGAGGGGCAACTAATGAAAAACTGTTTTTT.

The rearrangement joins TRBV18 to TRBJ1-1, with D unclear. Trimming left V 3 bases short and J 0 bases short, with 14 bases between. The V gene's germline CDR1 is KGHSH and CDR2 LQKENI. The CDR3 has 16 residues. The CDR3 protein is CASSPLTGSLNTEAFF. In DNA form, the CDR3 reads TGTGCCAGCTCACCGCTGACGGGTTCTTTGAACACTGAAGCTTTCTTT.